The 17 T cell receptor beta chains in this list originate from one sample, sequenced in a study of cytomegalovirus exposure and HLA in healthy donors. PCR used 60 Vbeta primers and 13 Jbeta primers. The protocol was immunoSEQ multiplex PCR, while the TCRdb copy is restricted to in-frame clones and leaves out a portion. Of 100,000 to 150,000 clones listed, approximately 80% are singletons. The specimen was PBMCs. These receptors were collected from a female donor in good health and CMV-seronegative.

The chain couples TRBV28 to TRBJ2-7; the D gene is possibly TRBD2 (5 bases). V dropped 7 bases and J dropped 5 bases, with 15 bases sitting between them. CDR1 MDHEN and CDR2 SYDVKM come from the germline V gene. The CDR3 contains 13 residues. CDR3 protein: CASINGVGNEQYF. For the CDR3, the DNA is TGTGCCAGCATCAACGGGGTGGGCAACGAGCAGTACTTC.

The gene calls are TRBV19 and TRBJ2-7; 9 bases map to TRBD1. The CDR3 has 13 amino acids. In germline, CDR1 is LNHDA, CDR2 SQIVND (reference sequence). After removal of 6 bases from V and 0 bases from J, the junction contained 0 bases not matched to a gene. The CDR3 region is CASRTGGSYEQYF. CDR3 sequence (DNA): TGTGCCAGTAGGACAGGGGGCTCCTACGAGCAGTACTTC.

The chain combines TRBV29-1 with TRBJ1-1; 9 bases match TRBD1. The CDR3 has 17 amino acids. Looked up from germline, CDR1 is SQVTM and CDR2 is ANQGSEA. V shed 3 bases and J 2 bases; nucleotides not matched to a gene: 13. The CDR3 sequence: CSVEGTGTGLLNTEAFF. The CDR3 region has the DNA TGCAGCGTTGAGGGGACCGGGACAGGGCTTCTAAACACTGAAGCTTTCTTT.

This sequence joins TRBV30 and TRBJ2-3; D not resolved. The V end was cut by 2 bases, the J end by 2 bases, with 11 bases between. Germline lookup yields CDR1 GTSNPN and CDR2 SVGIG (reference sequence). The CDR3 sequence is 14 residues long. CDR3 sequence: CAWSLVQITDTQYF. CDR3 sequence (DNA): TGTGCCTGGAGTCTCGTACAGATCACAGATACGCAGTATTTT.

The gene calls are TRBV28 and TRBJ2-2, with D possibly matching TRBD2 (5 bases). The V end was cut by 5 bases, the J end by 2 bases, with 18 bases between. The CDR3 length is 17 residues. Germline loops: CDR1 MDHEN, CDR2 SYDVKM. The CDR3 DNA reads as TGTGCCAGCAGTCGGTTAACCAGCGGTCTAAACACCGGGGAGCTGTTTTTT. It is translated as CASSRLTSGLNTGELFF. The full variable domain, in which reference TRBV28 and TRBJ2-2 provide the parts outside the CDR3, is DVKVTQSSRYLVKRTGEKVFLECVQDMDHENMFWYRQDPGLGLRLIYFSYDVKMKEKGDIPEGYSVSREKKERFSLILESASTNQTSMYLCASSRLTSGLNTGELFFGEGSRLTVL.

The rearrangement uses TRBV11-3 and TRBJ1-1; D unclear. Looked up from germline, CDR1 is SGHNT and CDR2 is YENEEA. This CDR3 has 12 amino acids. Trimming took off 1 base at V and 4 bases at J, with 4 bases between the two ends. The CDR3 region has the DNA TGTGCCAGCAGCTTAGCCGGCACTGAAGCTTTCTTT. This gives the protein CASSLAGTEAFF.

The CDR3 DNA follows: TGTGCCAGCAGCCTGGGACTTCCTGAAGCTTTCTTT. As protein: CASSLGLPEAFF. The chain carries TRBV5-8 and TRBJ1-1, with TRBD1 as a possible D gene (5 bases). The CDR3 sequence is 12 residues long. Trimming shortened V by 4 bases and J by 6 bases, and 10 bases separated the two germline ends. Per the germline V gene, CDR1 is SGHTS and CDR2 is YDEGEE.

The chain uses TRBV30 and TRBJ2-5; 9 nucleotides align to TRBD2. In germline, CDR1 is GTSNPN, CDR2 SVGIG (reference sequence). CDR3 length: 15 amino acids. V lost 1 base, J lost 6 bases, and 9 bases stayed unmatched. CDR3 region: CAWSEIAGARQTQYF. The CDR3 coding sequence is TGTGCCTGGAGTGAAATAGCGGGAGCCCGTCAGACCCAGTACTTC.

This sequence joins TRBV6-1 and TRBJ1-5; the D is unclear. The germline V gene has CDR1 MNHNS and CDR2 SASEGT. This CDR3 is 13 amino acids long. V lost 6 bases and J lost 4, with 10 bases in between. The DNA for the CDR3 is TGTGCCAGCAGCCAACAGATGAATCAGCCCCAGCATTTT. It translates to CASSQQMNQPQHF.

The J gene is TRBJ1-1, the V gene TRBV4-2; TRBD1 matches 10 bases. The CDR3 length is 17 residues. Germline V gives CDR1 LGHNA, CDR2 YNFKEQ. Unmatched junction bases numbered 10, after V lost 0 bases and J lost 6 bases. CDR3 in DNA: TGTGCCAGCAGCCAAGAACATGGCGGGACAGGGGCCCCTGAAGCTTTCTTT. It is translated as CASSQEHGGTGAPEAFF.

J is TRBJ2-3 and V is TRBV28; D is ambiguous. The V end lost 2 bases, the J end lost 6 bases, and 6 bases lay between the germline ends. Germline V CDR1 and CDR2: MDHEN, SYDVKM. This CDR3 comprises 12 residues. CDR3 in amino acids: CASSLAPDTQYF. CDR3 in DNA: TGTGCCAGCAGTTTAGCGCCTGATACGCAGTATTTT. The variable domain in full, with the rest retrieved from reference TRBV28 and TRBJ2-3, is DVKVTQSSRYLVKRTGEKVFLECVQDMDHENMFWYRQDPGLGLRLIYFSYDVKMKEKGDIPEGYSVSREKKERFSLILESASTNQTSMYLCASSLAPDTQYFGPGTRLTVL.

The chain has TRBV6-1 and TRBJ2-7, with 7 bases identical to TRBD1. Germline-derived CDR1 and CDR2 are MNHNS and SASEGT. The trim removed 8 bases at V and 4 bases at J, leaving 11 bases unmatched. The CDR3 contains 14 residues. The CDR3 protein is CASGNRGQKYEQYF. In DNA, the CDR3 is TGTGCCAGCGGGAACCGGGGACAGAAGTACGAGCAGTACTTC.

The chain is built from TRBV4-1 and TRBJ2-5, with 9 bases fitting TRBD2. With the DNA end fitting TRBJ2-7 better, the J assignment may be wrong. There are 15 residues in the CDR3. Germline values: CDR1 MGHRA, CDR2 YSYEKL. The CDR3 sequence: CASTPISGSSYEQYF. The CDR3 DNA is TGCGCCAGCACCCCGATTAGCGGGAGCTCCTACGAGCAGTACTTC.

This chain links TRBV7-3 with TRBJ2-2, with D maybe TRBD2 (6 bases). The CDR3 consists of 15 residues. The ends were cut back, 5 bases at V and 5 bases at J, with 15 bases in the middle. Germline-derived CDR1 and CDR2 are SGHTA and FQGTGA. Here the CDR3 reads CASSPGTPRTGELFF. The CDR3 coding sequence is TGTGCCAGCAGCCCCGGGACTCCCAGAACCGGGGAGCTGTTTTTT.

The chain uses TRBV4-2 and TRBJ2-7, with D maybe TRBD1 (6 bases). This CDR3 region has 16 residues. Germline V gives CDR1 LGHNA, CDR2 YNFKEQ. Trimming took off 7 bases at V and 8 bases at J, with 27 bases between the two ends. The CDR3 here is CASTLQSDRTDAKQYF. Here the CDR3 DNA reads TGTGCCAGCACCCTACAATCCGACAGGACCGACGCCAAGCAGTACTTC.

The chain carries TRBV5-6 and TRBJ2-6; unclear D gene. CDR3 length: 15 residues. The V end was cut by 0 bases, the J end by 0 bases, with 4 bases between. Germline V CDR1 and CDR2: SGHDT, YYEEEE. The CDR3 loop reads CASSLGLSGANVLTF. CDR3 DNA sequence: TGTGCCAGCAGCTTGGGACTCTCTGGGGCCAACGTCCTGACTTTC.

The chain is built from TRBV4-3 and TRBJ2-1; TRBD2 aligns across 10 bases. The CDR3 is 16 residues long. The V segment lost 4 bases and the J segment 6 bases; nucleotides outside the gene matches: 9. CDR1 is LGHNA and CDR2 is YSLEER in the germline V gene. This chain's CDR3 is CASSPHPSGRANEQFF. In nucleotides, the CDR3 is TGCGCCAGCAGCCCCCACCCCAGCGGGAGGGCCAATGAGCAGTTCTTC.